This T cell receptor (beta chain) comes out of a study of CD8+CD57+ T cells in acquired aplastic anemia. Overall study findings and caveats: Common to patients and controls were twenty-nine CD8+ CDR3 sequences. Patients versus controls showed no significant CD8+ Simpson's diversity difference.

The use of genomic DNA as template underpinned the TCR beta VDJ and CDR3 profiling. One entry per CDR3 protein results from TCRdb running MiXCR on the reads. The profile shows approximately 160,000 distinct CDR3 sequences, more than 45% of them singletons. Flow cytometry had shown expanded CD8+CD57+ cells in the patients chosen for sequencing. Blood came from patients not yet given any therapy. In regard to this clonotype: Its antigen is not known.

This sequence was found in a human donor with aplastic anemia. Sequencing was done on a sample of sorted CD4+, CD8+, or CD8+CD57+ T cells (not recorded which) from PBMCs.

CDR3: CASSGGGDTQYF. The CDR3 DNA reads TGTGCCAGTAGCGGGGGCGGGGATACGCAGTATTTT. The J gene is TRBJ2-3, the V gene TRBV10-3, with TRBD2 identical over 9 bases. The germline gives CDR1 ENHRY, CDR2 SYGVKD. The CDR3 contains 12 residues. V lost 10 bases, J lost 6 bases, and 5 bases stayed unmatched.